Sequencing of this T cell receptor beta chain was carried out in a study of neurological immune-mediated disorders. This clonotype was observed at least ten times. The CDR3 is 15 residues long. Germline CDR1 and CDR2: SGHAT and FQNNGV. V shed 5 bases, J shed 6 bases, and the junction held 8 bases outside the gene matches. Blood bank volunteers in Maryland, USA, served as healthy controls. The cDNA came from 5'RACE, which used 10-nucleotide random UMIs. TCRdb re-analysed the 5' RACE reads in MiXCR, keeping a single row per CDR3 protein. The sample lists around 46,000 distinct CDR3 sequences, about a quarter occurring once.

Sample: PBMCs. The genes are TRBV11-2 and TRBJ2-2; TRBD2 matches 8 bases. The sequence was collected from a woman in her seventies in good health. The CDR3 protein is CASSPTGGLAGELFF. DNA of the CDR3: TGTGCCAGCAGCCCCACGGGGGGGTTGGCCGGGGAGCTGTTTTTT.